The T cell receptor (beta chain) described here comes from a study of T cell repertoires in cytomegalovirus infection. Study overall: CMV infection and matching HLA type were both indicated by public TCR beta signatures.

The V end was cut by 5 bases, the J end by 8 bases, with 21 bases between. This CDR3 contains 15 residues. Germline V lookup: CDR1 SEHNR, CDR2 FQNEAQ (reference sequence). Each CDR3 protein gets one entry after TCRdb re-called the reads with MiXCR. The data contain roughly 500,000 distinct CDR3 sequences, 16% of them singletons. Broader study findings: Carriers of CMV and the relevant HLA type were discriminated by public TCR beta frequency. The ex vivo response was dominated by HLA-C-restricted CMV-specific TCR beta clonotypes.

This clonotype was detected many times. Antigen: not known. Sequenced: CD8+ T cells from PBMCs. The receptor was isolated from a human donor in good health (CMV status not recorded). Some clones in this sample may be carry-over from other donors' samples. The rearrangement links TRBV7-9 to TRBJ1-1, with D uncertain. The CDR3 nucleotides are TGTGCCAGCAGCCTAAAGTCTGGTCTGGGTAACGAAGCTTTCTTT. Amino acid sequence: CASSLKSGLGNEAFF.